This T cell receptor (beta chain) was sequenced in a study of T cell responses to AZD1222 COVID-19 vaccine (TCRdb year 2021). Study-level background: Because spike-specific TCR depth and breadth did not differ between the two schedules, AZD1222 recipients who got a second dose at roughly 4 weeks were pooled with those who got a second dose at roughly 12 weeks. Trial participants were enrolled by age into subgroups of 18-55, 56-69 and 70-plus years, and roughly 150, 30 and 60 TCR-sequenced participants, respectively, were included in these subgroups. TCR sequencing covered fewer than 250 trial participants: 200 to 210 given two doses of AZD1222 and around 26 given two doses of MenACWY control vaccine. The research as a whole found: A significant rise in spike-specific TCR breadth and depth was observed after two AZD1222 doses relative to day 0 and relative to MenACWY recipients. In the small 56-69-year group, the increase in depth fell short of significance, most likely because of low power. Because no day 14 peak-response samples were available, the repertoires could be characterized only after the peak T cell response. Reportedly, close to half of the unique spike-specific TCRs recognized epitopes lying outside the regions that are mutated in the B.1.351 and B.1.1.7 variants. The whole spike protein was spanned by vaccine-associated CD4 TCRs, and dominant responses were seen in regions 160-218 and 743-854. Conclusions about previously exposed vaccinees are limited because only five to seven AZD1222 recipients were SARS-CoV-2 seropositive at baseline. Participants were mostly white British and included more females than males, and it was suggested by the authors that clonal diversity may have been underestimated.

The CDR3 numbers 12 residues from cysteine through phenylalanine. The kept DNA is CDR3 alone, 36 bases in frame from the first base. V sheds 8 bases and J sheds 9 bases, leaving 17 bases between their ends. The CDR3 regions of human TCRbeta chains were analyzed by immunosequencing. Per the authors' processing: Repertoire TCRs were checked for matches against a reference library of SARS-CoV-2-specific TCRs that had been generated using the MIRA antigen-specificity platform. Breadth was defined as the fraction of unique TCRs that were SARS-CoV-2-associated, and depth was defined as the fraction of total T cells that were SARS-CoV-2-associated. Each spike-specific TCR was assigned to its reactive spike region and to a CD4 or CD8 class using the MIRA data. Log10-transformed breadth and depth values were compared by one-way ANOVA with Sidak's multiple comparisons tests. TCRdb's version of the immuneACCESS table is confined to in-frame rearrangements and falls short of the full clone set. An unresolved V gene accounts for under half of the shortfall where checked; the remainder is of unknown origin. The V and J calls and clone size are taken from that table; D and trimming were inferred from the DNA. The sample contains 100,000 to 120,000 clones, approximately 88% of them found a single time. Around 2.5% of the sample rests with the top ten.

The time point label, read with the paper, signifies: baseline before first vaccination. Vaccinee samples were obtained from the UK trials COV001 and COV002, which included a single-blind randomized controlled phase 2/3 trial of AZD1222 (ChAdOx1 nCoV-19) in healthy adults. For TCRbeta chain sequencing, PBMC samples were collected from trial participants at day 0 and at day 28 after the second dose. This clone was observed a handful of times. There is no known antigen for this receptor. There are no base qualities to consult, and no much larger clone falls within one base. This receptor was obtained from an adult in good health. The sequence is built from TRBV12-3 or TRBV12-4 and TRBJ2-7; the D gene could be either TRBD1 or TRBD2, each agreeing at 5 bases. The sequences come from peripheral blood, collected on day 0 of AZD1222 vaccination. The CDR3 in this case is CASRGMSSSQYF. The bases read TGTGCCAGCCGGGGCATGTCGTCGTCGCAGTACTTC.